This T cell receptor (beta chain) emerged from a study of T cell responses to AZD1222 COVID-19 vaccine. Regarding the study as a whole: The donor cohort was predominantly white British with a female majority, and clonal diversity may have been underestimated. Reportedly, nearly half of unique spike TCRs recognized epitopes outside B.1.351/B.1.1.7 mutations. A rise in Spike-specific TCR breadth and depth followed two AZD1222 doses.

V lost 5 bases and J lost 0, with 12 bases in between. Germline V CDR1 and CDR2: SGHRS, YFSETQ. The CDR3 contains 14 residues. This clone was seen a handful of times. Its target is not known. Second doses that came at about 4 or about 12 weeks were put together. Sequencing was performed with immunoSEQ multiplex PCR; in TCRdb, only in-frame clones are kept and a portion is missing. The sample has over 150,000 clones, approximately 90% seen once; the top ten hold nearly 3.5%. This chain links TRBV5-1 with TRBJ2-7; a weak D match, TRBD1 (5 bases). The clonotype was recovered from an adult who received the AZD1222 COVID-19 vaccine. Sequencing used peripheral blood, obtained 28 days after the second AZD1222 dose. This chain's CDR3 is CASRRTTASYEQYF. DNA for the CDR3: TGCGCCAGCAGGAGAACGACAGCCTCCTACGAGCAGTACTTC. The full variable domain, with the rest looked up from reference TRBV5-1 and TRBJ2-7, is KAGVTQTPRYLIKTRGQQVTLSCSPISGHRSVSWYQQTPGQGLQFLFEYFSETQRNKGNFPGRFSGRQFSNSRSEMNVSTLELGDSALYLCASRRTTASYEQYFGPGTRLTVT.